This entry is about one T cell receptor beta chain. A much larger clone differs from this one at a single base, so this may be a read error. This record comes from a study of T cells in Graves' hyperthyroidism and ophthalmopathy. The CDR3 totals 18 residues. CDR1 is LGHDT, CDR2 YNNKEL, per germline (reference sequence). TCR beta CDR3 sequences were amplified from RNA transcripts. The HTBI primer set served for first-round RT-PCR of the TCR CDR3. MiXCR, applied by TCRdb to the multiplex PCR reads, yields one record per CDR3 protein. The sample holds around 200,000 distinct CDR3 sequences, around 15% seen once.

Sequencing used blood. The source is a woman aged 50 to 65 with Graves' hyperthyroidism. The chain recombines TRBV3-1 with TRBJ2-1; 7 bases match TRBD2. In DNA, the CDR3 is TGTGCCAGCAGCCCCTACTTAGGGTCTAGCGGCTCCTACAATGAGGAGTTCTTC. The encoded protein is CASSPYLGSSGSYNEEFF.